The clone carrying this T cell receptor (beta chain) appeared once. Sequenced by immunoSEQ multiplex PCR; TCRdb stores in-frame clones only, minus some. The table has 100,000 or so clones, about 75% seen once. These data originate in a study of blood T cell repertoires in COVID-19. Overall study context: The origin of the acute and convalescent COVID-19 samples was the United States, Italy and Spain.

The CDR3 contains 17 residues. With 0 bases clipped from V and 5 bases from J, the junction kept 5 bases outside the gene matches. Germline CDR1 reads MNHEY; CDR2 reads SVGEGT. The source is a woman aged 70-85 years with acute or convalescent COVID-19. The sample comprised peripheral blood. This sequence joins TRBV6-2 or TRBV6-3 and TRBJ2-5; TRBD2 agrees at 14 bases. The CDR3 loop is CASSYSTSGGAQETQYF. CDR3 nucleotide sequence: TGTGCCAGCAGTTACTCGACTAGCGGGGGGGCCCAGGAGACCCAGTACTTC.